Listed below are T cell receptor beta chains from one sample, sequenced in a study of neoadjuvant nivolumab and ipilimumab in lung cancer. Profiling relied on immunoSEQ multiplex PCR, and the TCRdb table lists in-frame clones only, not all of them. Counted here are approximately 31,000 clones, approximately 90% occurring once; the ten biggest clones make up approximately 4.6%. The sequenced sample was peripheral blood, obtained after neoadjuvant nivolumab, alone or with ipilimumab, at or shortly before surgery. Every receptor here comes from an adult with non-small cell lung cancer. Each CDR3 is given with its conserved first and last residue. Each record gives: J gene, D gene, clone size, V gene, CDR3 DNA, CDR3 protein. D genes are given only for firm matches. Expanded clones are given a class, and other clones once, few, many or no size at all.

J: TRBJ2-5; D: TRBD2; size: NA; V: TRBV7-3; DNA: TGTGCCAGCAGCTTAACTTACCGGACTAGCGGGGAAGAGACCCAGTACTTC; CDR3: CASSLTYRTSGEETQYF
J: TRBJ1-3; D: NA; size: NA; V: TRBV5-4; DNA: TGTGCCAGCAGCTATGGGGCAGGGCCGAGGGGAAACACCATATATTTT; CDR3: CASSYGAGPRGNTIYF
J: TRBJ1-4; D: NA; size: NA; V: TRBV10-1; DNA: TGCGCCAGCAGTGATGAACTCTTAGGGGAACTGTTTTTT; CDR3: CASSDELLGELFF
J: TRBJ1-4; D: NA; size: NA; V: TRBV7-9; DNA: TGTGCCAGCAGCTTACTTCAAGGGGGGATAGATGAAAAACTGTTTTTT; CDR3: CASSLLQGGIDEKLFF
J: TRBJ1-3; D: NA; size: few; V: TRBV5-6; DNA: TGTGCCAGCAGCCTTCAAGCAGGTGGAAACACCATATATTTT; CDR3: CASSLQAGGNTIYF
J: TRBJ2-7; D: TRBD1; size: NA; V: TRBV10-3; DNA: TGTGCCATCAGACAGGGGAATTACGAGCAGTACTTC; CDR3: CAIRQGNYEQYF
J: TRBJ2-1; D: NA; size: NA; V: TRBV6-6; DNA: TGTGCCAGCAGTAACGGACTTGCCTATGAGGAGCAGTTCTTC; CDR3: CASSNGLAYEEQFF
J: TRBJ2-5; D: NA; size: NA; V: TRBV25-1; DNA: TGTGCCAGCACTACGAGGGGTCGGCAAGAGACCCAGTACTTC; CDR3: CASTTRGRQETQYF
J: TRBJ2-5; D: TRBD2; size: few; V: TRBV2; DNA: TGTGCCAGCAGTGCTAGGACTAGCGGGGGAGAGACCCAGTACTTC; CDR3: CASSARTSGGETQYF
J: TRBJ2-7; D: NA; size: NA; V: TRBV6-5; DNA: TGTGCCAGCAAACTCGATAGGGGCCCAAGGGAGCAGTACTTC; CDR3: CASKLDRGPREQYF
J: TRBJ1-2; D: NA; size: NA; V: TRBV2; DNA: TGTGCCAGCAGTCCCACAAGTTTGGGTGGCTACACCTTC; CDR3: CASSPTSLGGYTF
J: TRBJ1-2; D: NA; size: NA; V: TRBV7-5; DNA: TGTGTCAGAAGCTCGAACGATACCGGGACAGGGCCCTATGGCTACACCTTC; CDR3: CVRSSNDTGTGPYGYTF
J: TRBJ1-1; D: NA; size: NA; V: TRBV9; DNA: TGTGCCAGCAGCGCCCAAGGGGGGCTAGACACTGAAGCTTTCTTT; CDR3: CASSAQGGLDTEAFF
J: TRBJ1-1; D: NA; size: NA; V: TRBV4-2; DNA: TGTGCCAGCAGCCAAGAGTATGGCCACACTGAAGCTTTCTTT; CDR3: CASSQEYGHTEAFF
J: TRBJ1-1; D: TRBD1; size: NA; V: TRBV2; DNA: TGTGCCAGCAGCGGACAGGGTAGGACTGAAGCTTTCTTT; CDR3: CASSGQGRTEAFF
J: TRBJ2-5; D: NA; size: once; V: TRBV5-6; DNA: TGTGCCAGCAGCATTCAAGAGACCCAGTACTTC; CDR3: CASSIQETQYF
J: TRBJ1-2; D: TRBD1; size: NA; V: TRBV10-3; DNA: TGTGCCATCAGAGCTAGCACAGGGGGTGAAGTTAACTATGGCTACACCTTC; CDR3: CAIRASTGGEVNYGYTF
J: TRBJ1-4; D: NA; size: NA; V: TRBV7-3; DNA: TGTGCCAGCAGTCCCTCGGCTAATGAAAAACTGTTTTTT; CDR3: CASSPSANEKLFF
J: TRBJ1-2; D: NA; size: NA; V: TRBV5-6; DNA: TGTGCCAGCAGCTTGGAGGGGAGGGTATATGGCTACACCTTC; CDR3: CASSLEGRVYGYTF
J: TRBJ2-3; D: NA; size: once; V: TRBV5-4; DNA: TGTGCCAGCAGCAATGACAGGACAGATACGCAGTATTTT; CDR3: CASSNDRTDTQYF